Presented here are 18 T cell receptor beta chains from one specimen sequenced in a study of cytomegalovirus exposure and HLA in healthy donors. PCR employed 60 Vbeta and 13 Jbeta primers. The table came from immunoSEQ multiplex PCR; TCRdb's copy has only in-frame clones and leaves some out. The ten top clones account for roughly 2.6%, within a sample of around 150,000 clones. The sample comprised PBMCs. These receptors originate from a man aged 40-49 years in good health and CMV-seronegative.

The chain combines TRBV21-1 with TRBJ1-5. TRBV21-1 corresponds to a pseudogene. The CDR3 contains 19 residues. CDR3 region: CASSKAHGGDDGFNQPQHF. The CDR3 DNA reads TGTGCCAGCAGCAAAGCGCATGGCGGGGACGACGGCTTCAATCAGCCCCAGCATTTT.

The chain carries TRBV7-6 and TRBJ1-3; TRBD1 matches 7 bases. There are 16 residues in the CDR3. V was pared by 4 bases and J by 10 bases, with 16 bases of the junction left unmatched. CDR1 SGHVS and CDR2 FNYEAQ come from the germline V gene. CDR3 in DNA: TGTGCCAGCAGCTATTCCGGGACATGGAAACAGGGGACCATATATTTT. It specifies CASSYSGTWKQGTIYF. The full variable domain, with the rest looked up from reference TRBV7-6 and TRBJ1-3, is GAGVSQSPRYKVTKRGQDVALRCDPISGHVSLYWYRQALGQGPEFLTYFNYEAQQDKSGLPNDRFSAERPEGSISTLTIQRTEQRDSAMYRCASSYSGTWKQGTIYFGEGSWLTVV.

V is TRBV7-6 and J is TRBJ2-1; the match to TRBD1 covers 7 bases. The J segment lost 4 bases and the V segment lost 3 bases, leaving 3 bases of the junction unmatched. The CDR3 runs to 14 residues. Germline V lookup: CDR1 SGHVS, CDR2 FNYEAQ. The CDR3 region has the DNA TGTGCCAGCAGCTTGGCAGGGGGTTACAATGAGCAGTTCTTC. Translation: CASSLAGGYNEQFF.

This chain connects TRBV10-3 to TRBJ1-2; D remains unclear. V was shortened by 8 bases and J by 8 bases, with 12 bases between the two germline ends. Germline V gives CDR1 ENHRY, CDR2 SYGVKD. The CDR3 is 11 residues long. The CDR3 coding sequence is TGTGCCATCGTGGCCAATCAGGGCTACACCTTC. It specifies CAIVANQGYTF.

This chain links TRBV5-1 with TRBJ2-7; 7 bases fit TRBD2. V shed 5 bases and J 5 bases; nucleotides not matched to a gene: 7. Germline CDR1 SGHRS, CDR2 YFSETQ. The CDR3 totals 13 residues. The chain's CDR3 is CASSPGGRDEQYF. In DNA, the CDR3 is TGCGCCAGCAGTCCTGGGGGGAGGGACGAGCAGTACTTC.

The J gene is TRBJ1-6, the V gene TRBV7-9; D unclear. Between the trimmed V and J ends, which lost 5 bases and 7 bases, there was a span of 15 bases. The CDR3 totals 15 residues. CDR1 and CDR2 from the germline V gene are SEHNR and FQNEAQ (reference sequence). CDR3 in amino acids: CASSPSGWENSPLHF. The CDR3 coding sequence is TGTGCCAGCAGCCCATCGGGATGGGAAAATTCACCCCTCCACTTT.

The J gene is TRBJ2-5, the V gene TRBV6-5; 8 bases line up with TRBD2. The length of the CDR3 is 16 residues. V lost 0 bases, J lost 7 bases, and 10 bases stayed unmatched. The V gene's germline CDR1 is MNHEY and CDR2 SVGAGI. In DNA form, the CDR3 reads TGTGCCAGCAGTTACTCGGGACGGGGGGGCGAGGGGACCCAGTACTTC. Amino acid sequence: CASSYSGRGGEGTQYF.

This sequence joins TRBV29-1 and TRBJ2-7, with 11 bases aligning to TRBD1. Germline assignment: CDR1 SQVTM and CDR2 ANQGSEA. Losses at the gene ends were 7 bases for V and 6 bases for J; bases not matched to a gene: 5. This CDR3 is 12 amino acids long. CDR3 bases: TGCAGCGCCTCCGGGACAGGGGGCGAGCAGTACTTC. Translated, it gives CSASGTGGEQYF.

The CDR3 is CASSLAGGKSYEQYF. The CDR3 nucleotides read TGTGCCAGCAGCTTAGCAGGGGGCAAGTCCTACGAGCAGTACTTC. This chain joins TRBV11-2 and TRBJ2-7; 8 bases are a match to TRBD1. CDR1 is SGHAT, CDR2 FQNNGV, per germline. The CDR3 runs 15 residues. The V gene end was trimmed by 1 base and the J gene end by 1 base; junction bases not matched to a gene: 3.

V usage is TRBV5-8 and J usage is TRBJ2-7, with D possibly matching TRBD2 (6 bases). This CDR3 has 15 amino acids. Germline V gene lookup returns CDR1 SGHTS and CDR2 YDEGEE. Trimming took 3 bases from V and 2 from J, leaving 15 bases between them. The CDR3 DNA reads as TGTGCCAGCAGCTCGGGACTGAAAGCAGCCTACGAGCAGTACTTC. This codes for CASSSGLKAAYEQYF. Together with reference TRBV5-8 and TRBJ2-7, the CDR3 gives the full variable domain: EAGVTQSPTHLIKTRGQQATLRCSPISGHTSVYWYQQALGLGLQFLLWYDEGEERNRGNFPPRFSGRQFPNYSSELNVNALELEDSALYLCASSSGLKAAYEQYFGPGTRLTVT.

V is TRBV19 and J is TRBJ1-4; D might be TRBD1 (6 bases). Germline assignment: CDR1 LNHDA and CDR2 SQIVND (reference sequence). The CDR3 is 15 residues long. V was trimmed by 9 bases and J by 6 bases, leaving 20 bases between them. CDR3 protein: CASQPTGRRHEKLFF. CDR3 sequence (DNA): TGTGCCAGCCAGCCTACAGGGAGACGGCATGAAAAACTGTTTTTT.

CDR3 amino acids: CASSFTSNTGELFF. As DNA, the CDR3 is TGTGCCAGCAGCTTCACTTCGAACACCGGGGAGCTGTTTTTT. The chain uses TRBV9 and TRBJ2-2; unclear D gene. This CDR3 comprises 14 residues. V dropped 4 bases and J dropped 0 bases, with 7 bases sitting between them. Germline V gene data show CDR1 as SGDLS and CDR2 as YYNGEE.

The rearrangement joins TRBV27 to TRBJ1-1; the match to TRBD1 covers 7 bases. With 1 base clipped from V and 4 bases from J, the junction kept 6 bases outside the gene matches. The V gene's germline CDR1 is MNHEY and CDR2 SMNVEV (reference sequence). The CDR3 sequence is 15 residues long. CDR3 residues: CASSLLDRASTEAFF. In nucleotides, the CDR3 is TGTGCCAGCAGTTTATTAGACAGGGCATCCACTGAAGCTTTCTTT.

This chain links TRBV9 with TRBJ2-1, with 10 bases identical to TRBD2. The trim removed 3 bases at V and 8 bases at J, leaving 17 bases unmatched. Germline values: CDR1 SGDLS, CDR2 YYNGEE. This CDR3 region has 18 residues. CDR3 coding DNA: TGTGCCAGCAGCGCTTACCTCCCAGTGAGCGGGGGGGCGCATGAGCAGTTCTTC. It specifies CASSAYLPVSGGAHEQFF.

The V gene is TRBV4-2, the J gene TRBJ1-1; no definite D call. Trimming pared 1 base from V and 4 bases from J, leaving 4 bases between. CDR1 LGHNA and CDR2 YNFKEQ come from the germline V gene. This CDR3 is built from 12 residues. CDR3 sequence reads: CASSQGVTEAFF. In nucleotides, the CDR3 is TGTGCCAGCAGCCAAGGAGTCACTGAAGCTTTCTTT.

The rearrangement uses TRBV5-1 and TRBJ2-7; 8 positions match TRBD2. The germline V gene has CDR1 SGHRS and CDR2 YFSETQ. The CDR3 runs 16 residues. V dropped 1 base and J dropped 4; count of bases not matched to a gene: 10. CDR3 region: CASSLTSGGWTYEQYF. In nucleotides, the CDR3 is TGCGCCAGCAGCTTGACTAGCGGTGGGTGGACATACGAGCAGTACTTC.

The rearrangement joins TRBV19 to TRBJ1-1; D perhaps matches TRBD1 (5 bases). V was pared by 5 bases and J by 2 bases, with 9 bases between. The length of the CDR3 is 13 residues. The germline V gene encodes CDR1 LNHDA and CDR2 SQIVND (reference sequence). The CDR3 loop is CASSFRTNTEAFF. The CDR3 nucleotides are TGTGCCAGTAGTTTCCGGACAAACACTGAAGCTTTCTTT.

V is TRBV29-1 and J is TRBJ1-1; a weak D match, TRBD1 (6 bases). CDR1 is SQVTM and CDR2 is ANQGSEA in the germline V gene. The germline V and J ends were trimmed by 7 bases and 5 bases, with 17 bases remaining between them. The CDR3 sequence is 13 residues long. The CDR3 loop is CSAKTATGTEAFF. CDR3 coding DNA: TGCAGCGCCAAGACAGCGACAGGTACTGAAGCTTTCTTT.